This T cell receptor beta chain appears in the sequencing data of a study of CD4 T cells in relation to SARS-CoV-2 and coronaviruses. The wider study: PBMCs were cultured with antigen for roughly 10 days before TCR beta sequencing.

In the case of this clone: Its target is unknown.

The unexposed donors gave CD4+ T cells in about 2011-2019, prior to COVID-19. After roughly ten days of culture, CD4+ T cells were isolated. Testing used SARS-CoV-2 S/N and four cold-coronavirus spikes on unexposed-donor CD4+ T cells, cells permitting. Repertoires were generated with immunoSEQ multiplex PCR, while TCRdb's copy carries only in-frame clones and drops some. This table holds 20,000 to 25,000 clones, about 80% found once. Germline V CDR1 and CDR2: SNHLY, FYNNEI. The CDR3 has 13 amino acids. Trimming removed 7 bases from V and 8 bases from J, with 17 bases in between. Study-wide findings and caveats: Crossreactive clones expanded significantly less to SARS-CoV-2 than monoreactive clones.

Source material: CD4+ T cells from PBMCs, cultured in vitro. The sequence was obtained from a human donor in good health. The rearrangement joins TRBV2 to TRBJ1-2; possibly TRBD1 for D (6 bases). For the CDR3, the DNA is TGTGCCAGCAATCAGGACAGACACAAAGGCTACACCTTC. Protein product: CASNQDRHKGYTF.